This T cell receptor (beta chain) was captured in a study of blood T cell repertoires in COVID-19. Overall study: Acute and convalescent COVID-19 samples came from the United States, Italy and Spain. T cells, B-cell-depleted T cells, or PBMCs provided the cDNA or gDNA that served as material.

Original processing methods: Reference gene primer amplification in the assay estimated nucleated cell counts. Clones were sequenced by immunoSEQ multiplex PCR, and TCRdb holds only the in-frame ones, with some missing. V and J calls and clone size are given by that table; D and trimming were obtained from the DNA. The sample shows 150,000 or so clones, around 81% of them seen only once. The sequence was obtained from a human donor in a cohort sampled during active COVID-19. Sequenced sample: peripheral blood.

CDR3 loop: CASSSFLSPGADTQYF. CDR3 sequence (DNA): TGTGCCAGCAGCTCCTTCCTAAGCCCCGGGGCAGATACGCAGTATTTT. The chain recombines TRBV11-2 with TRBJ2-3, with D perhaps matching TRBD2 (5 bases). Trimming shortened V by 4 bases and J by 4 bases, and 18 bases separated the two germline ends. The CDR3 covers 16 residues. Germline CDR1 is SGHAT and CDR2 is FQNNGV.